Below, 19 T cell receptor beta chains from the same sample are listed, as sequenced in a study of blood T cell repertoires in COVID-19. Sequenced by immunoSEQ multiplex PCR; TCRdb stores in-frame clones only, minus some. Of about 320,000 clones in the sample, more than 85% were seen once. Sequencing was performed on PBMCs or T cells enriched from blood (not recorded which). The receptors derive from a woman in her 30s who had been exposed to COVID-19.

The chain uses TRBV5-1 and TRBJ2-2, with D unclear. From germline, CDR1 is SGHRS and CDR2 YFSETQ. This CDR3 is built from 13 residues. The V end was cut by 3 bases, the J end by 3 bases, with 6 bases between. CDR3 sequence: CASSSQYTGELFF. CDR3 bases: TGCGCCAGCAGCTCGCAGTACACCGGGGAGCTGTTTTTT. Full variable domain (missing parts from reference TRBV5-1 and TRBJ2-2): KAGVTQTPRYLIKTRGQQVTLSCSPISGHRSVSWYQQTPGQGLQFLFEYFSETQRNKGNFPGRFSGRQFSNSRSEMNVSTLELGDSALYLCASSSQYTGELFFGEGSRLTVL.

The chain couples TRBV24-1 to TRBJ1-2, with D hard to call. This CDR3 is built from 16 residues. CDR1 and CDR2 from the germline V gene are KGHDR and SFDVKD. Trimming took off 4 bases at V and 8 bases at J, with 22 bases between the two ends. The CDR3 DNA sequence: TGTGCCACCAGTGACCCAACCCGGGCCGAGGGTAGAGGCTACACCTTC. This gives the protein CATSDPTRAEGRGYTF.

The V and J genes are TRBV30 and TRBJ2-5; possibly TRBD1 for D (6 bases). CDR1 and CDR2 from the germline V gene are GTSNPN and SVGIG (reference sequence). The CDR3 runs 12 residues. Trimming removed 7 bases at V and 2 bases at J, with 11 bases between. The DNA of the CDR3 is TGTGCCTTGGACAGTGAGCAAGAGACCCAGTACTTC. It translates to CALDSEQETQYF.

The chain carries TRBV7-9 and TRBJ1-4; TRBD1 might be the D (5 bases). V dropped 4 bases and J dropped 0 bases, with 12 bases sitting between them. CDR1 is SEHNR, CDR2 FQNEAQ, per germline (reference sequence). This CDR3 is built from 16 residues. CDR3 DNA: TGTGCCAGCAGCTATAACAGGCTCGCAACTAATGAAAAACTGTTTTTT. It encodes CASSYNRLATNEKLFF.

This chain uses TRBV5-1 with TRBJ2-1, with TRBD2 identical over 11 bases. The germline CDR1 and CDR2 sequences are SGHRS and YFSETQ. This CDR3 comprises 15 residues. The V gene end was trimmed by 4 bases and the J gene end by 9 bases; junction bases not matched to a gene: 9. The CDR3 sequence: CASSLDPSGGSEQFF. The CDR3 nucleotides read TGCGCCAGCAGCCTAGACCCTAGCGGGGGGAGTGAGCAGTTCTTC.

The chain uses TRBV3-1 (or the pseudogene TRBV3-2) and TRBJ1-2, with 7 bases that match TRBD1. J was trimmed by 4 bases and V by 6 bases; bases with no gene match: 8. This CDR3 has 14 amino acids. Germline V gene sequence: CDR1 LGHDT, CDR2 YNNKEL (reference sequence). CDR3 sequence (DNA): TGTGCCAGCAGTTCCTGGGACAGCCCCTATGGCTACACCTTC. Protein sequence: CASSSWDSPYGYTF.

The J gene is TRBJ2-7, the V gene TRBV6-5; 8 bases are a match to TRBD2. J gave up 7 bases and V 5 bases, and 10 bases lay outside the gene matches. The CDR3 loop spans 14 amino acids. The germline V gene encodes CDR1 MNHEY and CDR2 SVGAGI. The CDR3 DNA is TGTGCCAGCAGTAGGGGAGCGGGGGCAACAGAGCAGTACTTC. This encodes CASSRGAGATEQYF.

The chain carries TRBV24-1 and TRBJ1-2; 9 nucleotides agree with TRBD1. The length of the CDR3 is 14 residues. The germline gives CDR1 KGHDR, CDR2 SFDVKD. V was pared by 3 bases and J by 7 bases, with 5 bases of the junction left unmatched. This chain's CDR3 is CATSDPGQGFGYTF. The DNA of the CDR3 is TGTGCCACCAGTGATCCGGGACAGGGTTTTGGCTACACCTTC.

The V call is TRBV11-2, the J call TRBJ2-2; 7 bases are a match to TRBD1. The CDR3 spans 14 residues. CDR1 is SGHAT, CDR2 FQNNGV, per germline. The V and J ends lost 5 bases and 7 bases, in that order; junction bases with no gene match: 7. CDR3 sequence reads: CASSMTGLDGELFF. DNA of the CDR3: TGTGCCAGCAGCATGACAGGGTTGGACGGGGAGCTGTTTTTT.

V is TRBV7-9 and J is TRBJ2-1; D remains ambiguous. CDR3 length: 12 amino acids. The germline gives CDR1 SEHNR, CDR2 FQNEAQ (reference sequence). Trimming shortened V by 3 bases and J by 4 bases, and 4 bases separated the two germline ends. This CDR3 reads CASSFRYNEQFF. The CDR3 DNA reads TGTGCCAGCAGCTTCAGGTACAATGAGCAGTTCTTC.

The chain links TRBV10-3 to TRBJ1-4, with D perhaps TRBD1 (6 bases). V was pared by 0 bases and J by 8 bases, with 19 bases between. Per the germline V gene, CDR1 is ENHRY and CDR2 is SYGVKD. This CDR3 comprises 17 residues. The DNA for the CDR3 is TGTGCCATCAGTGAGTCAGGGACACTAACCCAAGGAGAAAAACTGTTTTTT. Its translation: CAISESGTLTQGEKLFF.

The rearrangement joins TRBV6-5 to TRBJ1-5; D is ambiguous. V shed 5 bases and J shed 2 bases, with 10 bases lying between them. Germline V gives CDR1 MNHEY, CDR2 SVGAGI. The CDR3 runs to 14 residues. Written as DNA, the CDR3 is TGTGCCAGCAGTCCAATTAGTCGCAATCAGCCCCAGCATTTT. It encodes CASSPISRNQPQHF.

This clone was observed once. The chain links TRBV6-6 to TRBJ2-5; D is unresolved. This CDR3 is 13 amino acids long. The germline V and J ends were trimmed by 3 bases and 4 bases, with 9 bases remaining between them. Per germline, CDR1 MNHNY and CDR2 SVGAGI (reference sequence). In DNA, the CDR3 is TGTGCCAGCAGTTATCTATCACGAGAGACCCAGTACTTC. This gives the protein CASSYLSRETQYF.

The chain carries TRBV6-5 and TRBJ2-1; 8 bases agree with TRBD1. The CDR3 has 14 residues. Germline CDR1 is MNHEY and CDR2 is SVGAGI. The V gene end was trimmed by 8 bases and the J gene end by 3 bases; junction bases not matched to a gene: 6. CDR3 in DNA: TGTGCCAGCCGGACAGGGAGAGGCTACAATGAGCAGTTCTTC. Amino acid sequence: CASRTGRGYNEQFF.

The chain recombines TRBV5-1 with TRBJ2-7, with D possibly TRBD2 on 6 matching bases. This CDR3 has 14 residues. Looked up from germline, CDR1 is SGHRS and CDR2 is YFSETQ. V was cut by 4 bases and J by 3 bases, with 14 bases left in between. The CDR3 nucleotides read TGCGCCAGCAGCGCGGAGGGTCCCGTCTACGAGCAGTACTTC. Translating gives CASSAEGPVYEQYF.

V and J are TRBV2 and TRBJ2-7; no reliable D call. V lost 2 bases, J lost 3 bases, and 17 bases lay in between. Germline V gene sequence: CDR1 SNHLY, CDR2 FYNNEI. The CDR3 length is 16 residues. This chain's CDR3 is CASSEPGRVVFYEQYF. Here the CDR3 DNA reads TGTGCCAGCAGTGAACCCGGCCGGGTGGTTTTCTACGAGCAGTACTTC. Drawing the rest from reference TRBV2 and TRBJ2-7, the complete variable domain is EPEVTQTPSHQVTQMGQEVILRCVPISNHLYFYWYRQILGQKVEFLVSFYNNEISEKSEIFDDQFSVERPDGSNFTLKIRSTKLEDSAMYFCASSEPGRVVFYEQYFGPGTRLTVT.

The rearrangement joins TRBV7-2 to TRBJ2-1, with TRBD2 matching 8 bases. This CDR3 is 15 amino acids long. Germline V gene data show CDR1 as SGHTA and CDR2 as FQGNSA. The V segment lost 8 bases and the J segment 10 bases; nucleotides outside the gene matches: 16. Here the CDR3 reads CASVRGGIAIREQFF. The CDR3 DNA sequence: TGTGCCAGCGTCCGGGGGGGGATTGCCATCCGGGAGCAGTTCTTC.

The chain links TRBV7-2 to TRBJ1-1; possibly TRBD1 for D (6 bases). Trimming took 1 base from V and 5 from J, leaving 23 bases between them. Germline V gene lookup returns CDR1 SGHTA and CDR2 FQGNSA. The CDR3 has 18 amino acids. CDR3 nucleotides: TGTGCCAGCAGCTTAGAGCGTACGGGGGGCCGGTTAGTTACTGAAGCTTTCTTT. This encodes CASSLERTGGRLVTEAFF.

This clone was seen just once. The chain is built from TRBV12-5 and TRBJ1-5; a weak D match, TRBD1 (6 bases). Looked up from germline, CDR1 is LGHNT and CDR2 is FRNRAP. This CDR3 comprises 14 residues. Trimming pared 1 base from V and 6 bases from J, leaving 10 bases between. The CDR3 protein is CASGLGVQGQPQHF. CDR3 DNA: TGTGCTAGTGGTTTGGGGGTACAGGGTCAGCCCCAGCATTTT.